In this sample, the clone carrying this T cell receptor (beta chain) turned up a few times. The target antigen is unknown. The data derive from a study of beta chain features in type 1 diabetes. CD45RO/CCR7/CD25/CD127/CD95/CD27 separated CD4+ naive, central memory, regulatory and stem cell-like memory cells by sorting. V lost 9 bases to trimming and J lost 4 bases; unmatched junction nucleotides: 14. There are 15 residues in the CDR3. Germline values: CDR1 LNHDA, CDR2 SQIVND (reference sequence). Study-wide points: Type 1 diabetes patients had fewer VDJ junction insertions and more deletions. Among all four CD4+ subsets, Type 1 diabetes patients had TCRB CDR3s that were moderately but significantly shorter.

Sequencing targeted expressed TCRB transcripts, as all isolated RNA had been reverse transcribed. Clones were sequenced by immunoSEQ multiplex PCR, and TCRdb holds only the in-frame ones, with some missing. The sample contains 52,000 or so clones, around 53% of which appear only once. J is TRBJ1-1 and V is TRBV19, with 7 bases lining up with TRBD1. The specimen sequenced was Tregs from blood. The clonotype was recovered from a woman between 40 and 55 years old with type 1 diabetes. The CDR3 DNA sequence: TGTGCCAGCCGGGGATACACAGGGGCGGGCACTGAAGCTTTCTTT. Its protein is CASRGYTGAGTEAFF.